The source of this TCR beta chain is a study of blood T cells in healthy people across ages. Alongside a J-beta primer mix, a sample-barcoded 5' primer served in a second PCR lasting about 7 to 11 cycles. Every cDNA molecule bore a tag from a template-switch adaptor containing 12 random nucleotides. TCRdb independently ran MiXCR on the 5' RACE reads; one entry per CDR3 protein. The table shows about a million distinct CDR3 sequences, with roughly 51% occurring only once. V was clipped by 11 bases and J by 4 bases; unmatched bases: 22. This CDR3 comprises 18 residues. From germline, CDR1 is MDHEN and CDR2 SYDVKM. Healthy individuals of Caucasian origin from Russia, aged roughly 6 to 100, served as donors. Total RNA extracted from each sample amounted to at least 5 micrograms.

This clonotype originated in a woman aged 55-70 years in good health. The chain employs TRBV28 and TRBJ2-7; TRBD2 matches 11 bases. Sequenced material: blood. The CDR3 spells CAGLPGGASGRCPYEQYF. In DNA form, the CDR3 reads TGTGCCGGTCTTCCCGGTGGGGCTAGCGGGAGGTGCCCTTACGAGCAGTACTTC.